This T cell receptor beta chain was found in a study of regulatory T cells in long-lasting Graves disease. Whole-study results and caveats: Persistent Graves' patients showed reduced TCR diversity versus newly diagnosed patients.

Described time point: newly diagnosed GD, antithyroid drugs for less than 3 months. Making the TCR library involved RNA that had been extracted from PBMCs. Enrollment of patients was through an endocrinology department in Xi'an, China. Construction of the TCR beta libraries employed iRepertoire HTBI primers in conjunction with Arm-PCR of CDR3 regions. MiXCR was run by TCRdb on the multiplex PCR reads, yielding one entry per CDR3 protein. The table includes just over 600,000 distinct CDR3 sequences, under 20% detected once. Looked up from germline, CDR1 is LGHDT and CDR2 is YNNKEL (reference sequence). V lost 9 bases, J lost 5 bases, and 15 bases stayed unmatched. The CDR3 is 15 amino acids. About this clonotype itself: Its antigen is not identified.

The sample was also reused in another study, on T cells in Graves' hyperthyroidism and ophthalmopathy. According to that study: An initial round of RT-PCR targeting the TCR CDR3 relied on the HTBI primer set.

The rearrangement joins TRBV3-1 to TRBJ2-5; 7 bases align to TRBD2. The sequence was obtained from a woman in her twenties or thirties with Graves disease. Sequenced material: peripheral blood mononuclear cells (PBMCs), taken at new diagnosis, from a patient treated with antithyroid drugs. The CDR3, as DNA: TGTGCCAGTGCCCGAAGGGGCGGGAGTATGGAGACCCAGTACTTC. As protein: CASARRGGSMETQYF.